A single sample is the source of the 8 T cell receptor beta chains below, sequenced in a study of graft-versus-host responses after intestinal transplantation (dated by TCRdb to the early 2020s). The method behind the library was the immunoSEQ multiplex PCR assay. Sourced from immuneACCESS, this table was stored by TCRdb with only in-frame sequences that have V and J called. A share of the clones is absent; for the studies checked, an unresolved V gene accounts for under half, and the remainder has no known explanation. The sample yields about 37,000 clones; about 90% were counted once. The ten largest clones represent 18% of the sample. Dithiothreitol, EDTA incubations and collagenase D digestion were used to isolate intraepithelial and lamina propria lymphocytes from graft specimens. Source: ileum tissue, taken 200 to 210 days after intestinal transplant. These receptors were taken from a human patient who received an intestinal transplant, so some T cells may come from the graft donor.

The rearrangement joins TRBV30 to TRBJ2-7; D is perhaps TRBD1 or TRBD2 (5 bases each). Trimming shortened V by 3 bases and J by 6 bases, and 12 bases separated the two germline ends. CDR1 and CDR2 (germline): GTSNPN, SVGIG (reference sequence). There are 12 residues in the CDR3. DNA of the CDR3: TGTGCCTGGAGGTGGGGGAAAAGCGAGCAGTACTTC. Translating gives CAWRWGKSEQYF.

This sequence joins TRBV30 and TRBJ1-3; D is possibly TRBD1 (5 bases). The CDR3 consists of 13 residues. Trimming removed 2 bases from V and 2 bases from J, with 7 bases in between. From germline, CDR1 is GTSNPN and CDR2 SVGIG (reference sequence). CDR3 sequence (DNA): TGTGCCTGGAGTTTGGGACCTGGAAACACCATATATTTT. Translating it yields CAWSLGPGNTIYF.

The chain has TRBV11-3 and TRBJ2-3; a weak D match, TRBD1 (6 bases). Trimming pared 2 bases from V and 5 bases from J, leaving 11 bases between. CDR1 SGHNT and CDR2 YENEEA come from the germline V gene. The CDR3 spans 14 residues. The CDR3 DNA reads as TGTGCCAGCAGCTTAAGCAGGGGAAAAGATACGCAGTATTTT. Amino acid sequence: CASSLSRGKDTQYF.

This clone has only one observation. This chain connects TRBV27 to TRBJ2-3; a possible D gene is TRBD1 (9 bases). CDR3 size: 20 residues. The V gene's germline CDR1 is MNHEY and CDR2 SMNVEV (reference sequence). The V gene lost 6 bases and the J gene lost 1 base, with 29 bases spanning the gap. CDR3 sequence reads: CASRTRTGVVAGKGTDTQYF. CDR3 coding DNA: TGTGCCAGCAGAACAAGGACAGGGGTGGTAGCGGGAAAAGGCACAGATACGCAGTATTTT.

This clone was seen just once. The chain joins TRBV7-9 to TRBJ2-7; D not certain. CDR3 length equals 16 residues. The germline V gene encodes CDR1 SEHNR and CDR2 FQNEAQ (reference sequence). V shed 5 bases and J shed 5 bases, with 22 bases lying between them. The CDR3 reads CASSLINSPKSDEQYF. The DNA of the CDR3 is TGTGCCAGCAGCCTAATCAATAGCCCGAAGTCCGACGAGCAGTACTTC.

The genes are TRBV28 and TRBJ2-1, with D possibly matching TRBD2 (6 bases). The germline V gene has CDR1 MDHEN and CDR2 SYDVKM. The V and J ends lost 7 bases and 4 bases respectively, with 14 bases between them. The CDR3 has 14 amino acids. The DNA for the CDR3 is TGTGCCAGCACCACCCCCGGGGGTTACAATGAGCAGTTCTTC. Translating it yields CASTTPGGYNEQFF. Looking up the rest from reference TRBV28 and TRBJ2-1 gives the full variable domain: DVKVTQSSRYLVKRTGEKVFLECVQDMDHENMFWYRQDPGLGLRLIYFSYDVKMKEKGDIPEGYSVSREKKERFSLILESASTNQTSMYLCASTTPGGYNEQFFGPGTRLTVL.

The V gene is TRBV29-1, the J gene TRBJ2-7, with unresolved D. This CDR3 is built from 13 residues. From germline, CDR1 is SQVTM and CDR2 ANQGSEA. V lost 7 bases and J lost 0, with 13 bases in between. The chain's CDR3 is CSARRTASYEQYF. CDR3 coding DNA: TGCAGCGCCCGCCGGACGGCCTCCTACGAGCAGTACTTC.

The rearrangement joins TRBV5-4 to TRBJ2-6; TRBD1 aligns across 10 bases. Germline CDR1 is SGHNT and CDR2 is YYREEE (reference sequence). This CDR3 region has 17 residues. Germline trimming cut 4 bases from V and 0 bases from J; bases unmatched to any gene: 4. Written as DNA, the CDR3 is TGTGCCAGCAGCCGGGACAGGGGTAGCTCTGGGGCCAACGTCCTGACTTTC. Protein: CASSRDRGSSGANVLTF. The full variable domain, completed using reference TRBV5-4 and TRBJ2-6, is ETGVTQSPTHLIKTRGQQVTLRCSSQSGHNTVSWYQQALGQGPQFIFQYYREEENGRGNFPPRFSGLQFPNYSSELNVNALELDDSALYLCASSRDRGSSGANVLTFGAGSRLTVL.